This T cell receptor (beta chain) derives from a study of CD8 T cells in Susac syndrome. RNA in amounts of roughly 0.5 to 1 ug was reverse transcribed with random hexamers. The TCR beta CDR3 was amplified by immunoSEQ multiplex PCR across 54 Vbeta, 13 Jbeta. One entry per CDR3 protein results from TCRdb running MiXCR on the immunoSEQ multiplex PCR reads. The sample lists 110,000 or so distinct CDR3 sequences; 94% were seen once. Sequencing of TCR beta was performed on blood CD8+ T cells and on blood CD4+ T cells. Trimming removed 3 bases from V and 6 bases from J; junction bases left unmatched: 5. The CDR3 is 14 residues long. Looked up from germline, CDR1 is LGHDT and CDR2 is YNNKEL (reference sequence).

The specimen was CD4+ T cells from PBMCs. This TCR was recovered from a human donor in good health. The gene calls are TRBV3-1 and TRBJ1-5; TRBD1 matches at 7 bases. CDR3 sequence reads: CASSQTGRGQPQHF. For the CDR3, the DNA is TGTGCCAGCAGCCAGACAGGGCGAGGTCAGCCCCAGCATTTT.